Reported below is one T cell receptor beta chain. Antigen unknown. Trimming removed 5 bases at V and 5 bases at J, with 16 bases between. The CDR3 loop spans 15 amino acids. Tagging with unique molecular identifiers was a feature of the TCR beta cDNA libraries. T cells, about 0.85 to 11 million of them, yielded about half a million cDNA molecules. TCRdb processed the PCR reads anew with MiXCR; each CDR3 protein has one entry. This table holds roughly 800,000 distinct CDR3 sequences, less than 35% found once. This specimen comes from a study of post-analysis software for immune sequencing data. Study-level background: Patients with relapsing-remitting, secondary progressive and progressive-relapsing multiple sclerosis courses were all represented.

Study results and caveats: Clustering by F measure revealed strong co-clustering among samples prepared together in one batch. There was significantly lower normalized Chao1 diversity in multiple sclerosis patients than in controls. Patients used several TRBV segments, including TRBV5-6, TRBV5-1 and TRBV20-1, more often than controls.

This chain joins TRBV12-3 or TRBV12-4 and TRBJ2-1, with a possible D match to TRBD2 (6 bases). Sequenced material: blood. This clonotype was obtained from a girl aged 10-17 years with multiple sclerosis. CDR3 coding DNA: TGTGCCAGCAGTCCGCCTCTAGCGAAGCACAATGAGCAGTTCTTC. It specifies CASSPPLAKHNEQFF.